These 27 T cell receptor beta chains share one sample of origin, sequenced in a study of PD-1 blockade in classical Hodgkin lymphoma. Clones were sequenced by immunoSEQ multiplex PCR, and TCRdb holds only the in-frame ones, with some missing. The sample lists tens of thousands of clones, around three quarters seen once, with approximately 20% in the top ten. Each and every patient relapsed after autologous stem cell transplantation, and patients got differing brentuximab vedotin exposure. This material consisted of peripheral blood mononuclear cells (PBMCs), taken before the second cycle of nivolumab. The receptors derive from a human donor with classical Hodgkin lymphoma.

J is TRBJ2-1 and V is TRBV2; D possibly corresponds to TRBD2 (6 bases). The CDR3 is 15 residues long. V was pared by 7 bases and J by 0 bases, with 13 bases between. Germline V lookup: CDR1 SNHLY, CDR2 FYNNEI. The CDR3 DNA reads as TGTGCCAGCACGGGCCGGGAGAGCTCCTACAATGAGCAGTTCTTC. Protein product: CASTGRESSYNEQFF.

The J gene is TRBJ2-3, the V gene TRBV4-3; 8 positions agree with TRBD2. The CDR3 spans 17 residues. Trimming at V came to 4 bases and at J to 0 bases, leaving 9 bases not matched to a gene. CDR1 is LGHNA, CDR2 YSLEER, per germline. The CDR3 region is CASSPSLAGGSTDTQYF. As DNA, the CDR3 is TGCGCCAGCAGCCCTAGCCTCGCGGGGGGCAGCACAGATACGCAGTATTTT.

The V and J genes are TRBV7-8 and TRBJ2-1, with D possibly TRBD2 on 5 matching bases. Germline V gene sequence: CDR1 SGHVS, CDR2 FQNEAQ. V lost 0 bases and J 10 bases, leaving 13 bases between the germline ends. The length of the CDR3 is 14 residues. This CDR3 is CASSLASLGSEQFF. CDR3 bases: TGTGCCAGCAGCTTAGCTTCCCTGGGGAGCGAGCAGTTCTTC.

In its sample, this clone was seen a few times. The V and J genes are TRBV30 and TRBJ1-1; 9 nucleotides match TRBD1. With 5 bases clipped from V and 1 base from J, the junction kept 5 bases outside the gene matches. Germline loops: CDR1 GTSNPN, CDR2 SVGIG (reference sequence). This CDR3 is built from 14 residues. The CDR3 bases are TGTGCCTGGGGGACAGGGCTCCCGAACACTGAAGCTTTCTTT. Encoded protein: CAWGTGLPNTEAFF.

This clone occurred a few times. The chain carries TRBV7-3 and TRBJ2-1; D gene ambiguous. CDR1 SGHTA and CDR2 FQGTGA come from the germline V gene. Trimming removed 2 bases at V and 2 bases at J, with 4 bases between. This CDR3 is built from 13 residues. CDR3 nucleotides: TGTGCCAGCAGCTTACTCACCTACAATGAGCAGTTCTTC. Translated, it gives CASSLLTYNEQFF. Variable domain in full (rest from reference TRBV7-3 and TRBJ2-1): GAGVSQTPSNKVTEKGKYVELRCDPISGHTALYWYRQSLGQGPEFLIYFQGTGAADDSGLPNDRFFAVRPEGSVSTLKIQRTERGDSAVYLCASSLLTYNEQFFGPGTRLTVL.

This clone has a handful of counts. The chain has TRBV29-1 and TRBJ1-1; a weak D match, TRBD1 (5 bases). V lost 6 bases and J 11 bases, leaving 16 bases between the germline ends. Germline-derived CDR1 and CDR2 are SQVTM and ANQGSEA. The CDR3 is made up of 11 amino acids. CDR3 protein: CSVAPGTIAFF. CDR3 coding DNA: TGCAGCGTAGCTCCGGGGACTATCGCTTTCTTT.

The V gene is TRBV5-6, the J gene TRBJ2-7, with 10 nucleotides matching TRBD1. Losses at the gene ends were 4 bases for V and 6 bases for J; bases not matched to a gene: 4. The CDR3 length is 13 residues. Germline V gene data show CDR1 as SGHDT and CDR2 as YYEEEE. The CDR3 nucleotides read TGTGCCAGCAGCGCCGGGACAGGGGTCGAGCAGTACTTC. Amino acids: CASSAGTGVEQYF.

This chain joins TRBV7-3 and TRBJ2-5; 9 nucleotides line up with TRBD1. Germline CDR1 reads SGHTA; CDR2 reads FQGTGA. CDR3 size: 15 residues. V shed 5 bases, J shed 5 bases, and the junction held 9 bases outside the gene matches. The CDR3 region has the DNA TGTGCCAGCAGCGCCTACAGGGGGCGCGGGGAGACCCAGTACTTC. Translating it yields CASSAYRGRGETQYF.

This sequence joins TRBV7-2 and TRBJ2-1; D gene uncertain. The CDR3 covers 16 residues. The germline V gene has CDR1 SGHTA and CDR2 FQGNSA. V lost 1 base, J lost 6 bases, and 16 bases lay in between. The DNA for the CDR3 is TGTGCCAGCAGCTTAGTAGGGCGCGAAGGGCTCAATGAGCAGTTCTTC. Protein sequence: CASSLVGREGLNEQFF.

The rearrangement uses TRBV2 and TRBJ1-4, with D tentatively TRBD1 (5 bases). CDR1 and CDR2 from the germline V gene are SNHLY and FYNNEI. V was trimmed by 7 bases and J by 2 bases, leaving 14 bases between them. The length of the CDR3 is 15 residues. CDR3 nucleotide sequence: TGTGCCAGCACCCAAATGGGGGGGACTAATGAAAAACTGTTTTTT. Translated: CASTQMGGTNEKLFF.

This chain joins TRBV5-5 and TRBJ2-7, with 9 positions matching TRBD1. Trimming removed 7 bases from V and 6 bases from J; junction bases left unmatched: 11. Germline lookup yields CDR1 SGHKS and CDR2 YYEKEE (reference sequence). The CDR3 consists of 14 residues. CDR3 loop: CASLEGTGPLEQYF. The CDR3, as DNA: TGTGCCAGCCTAGAAGGGACAGGGCCTCTCGAGCAGTACTTC.

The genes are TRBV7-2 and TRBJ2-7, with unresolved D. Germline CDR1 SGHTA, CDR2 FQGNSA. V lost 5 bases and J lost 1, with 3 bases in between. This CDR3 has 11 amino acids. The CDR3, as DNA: TGTGCCAGCAGCCTATCCTACGAGCAGTACTTC. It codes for CASSLSYEQYF.

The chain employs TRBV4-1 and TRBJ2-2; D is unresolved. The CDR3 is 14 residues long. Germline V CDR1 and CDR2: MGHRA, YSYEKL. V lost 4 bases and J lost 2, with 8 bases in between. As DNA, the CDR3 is TGCGCCAGCAGCCCGGTATCTAACACCGGGGAGCTGTTTTTT. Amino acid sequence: CASSPVSNTGELFF.

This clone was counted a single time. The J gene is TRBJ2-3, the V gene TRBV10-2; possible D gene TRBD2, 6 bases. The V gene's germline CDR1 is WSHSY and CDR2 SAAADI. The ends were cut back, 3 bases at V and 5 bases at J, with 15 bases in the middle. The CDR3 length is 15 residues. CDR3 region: CASSERRGAEDTQYF. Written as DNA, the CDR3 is TGCGCCAGCAGTGAAAGGCGGGGCGCCGAAGATACGCAGTATTTT.

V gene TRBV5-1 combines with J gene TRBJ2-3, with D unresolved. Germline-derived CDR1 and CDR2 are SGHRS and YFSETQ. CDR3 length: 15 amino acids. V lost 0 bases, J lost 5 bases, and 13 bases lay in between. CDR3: CASSLDGQDVDTQYF. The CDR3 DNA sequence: TGCGCCAGCAGCTTGGACGGCCAAGATGTAGATACGCAGTATTTT.

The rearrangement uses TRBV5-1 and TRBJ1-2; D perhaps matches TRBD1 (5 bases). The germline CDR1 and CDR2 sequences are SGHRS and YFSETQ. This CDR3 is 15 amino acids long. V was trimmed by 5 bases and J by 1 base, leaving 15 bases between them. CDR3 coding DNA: TGCGCCAGCAGTCTGGGACCGCAGGGTAACTATGGCTACACCTTC. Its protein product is CASSLGPQGNYGYTF.

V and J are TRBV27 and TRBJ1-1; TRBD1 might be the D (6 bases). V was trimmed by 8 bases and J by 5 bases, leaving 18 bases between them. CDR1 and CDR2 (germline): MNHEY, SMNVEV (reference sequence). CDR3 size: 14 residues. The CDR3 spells CASFRTVWYTEAFF. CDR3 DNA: TGTGCCAGCTTTCGGACAGTGTGGTATACTGAAGCTTTCTTT.

The CDR3 sequence: CAWRGDGALGNTIYF. The CDR3 DNA reads TGTGCCTGGAGGGGGGACGGCGCTCTTGGAAACACCATATATTTT. This chain links TRBV30 with TRBJ1-3, with D perhaps TRBD1 (5 bases). Germline loops: CDR1 GTSNPN, CDR2 SVGIG (reference sequence). The length of the CDR3 is 15 residues. V lost 3 bases and J lost 3, with 15 bases in between.

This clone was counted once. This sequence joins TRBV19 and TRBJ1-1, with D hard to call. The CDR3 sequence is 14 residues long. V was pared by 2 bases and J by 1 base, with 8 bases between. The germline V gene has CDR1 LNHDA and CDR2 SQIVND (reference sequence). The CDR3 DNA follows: TGTGCCAGTAGTATACCTGCGCAGAACACTGAAGCTTTCTTT. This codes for CASSIPAQNTEAFF. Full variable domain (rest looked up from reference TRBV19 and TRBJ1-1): DGGITQSPKYLFRKEGQNVTLSCEQNLNHDAMYWYRQDPGQGLRLIYYSQIVNDFQKGDIAEGYSVSREKKESFPLTVTSAQKNPTAFYLCASSIPAQNTEAFFGQGTRLTVV.

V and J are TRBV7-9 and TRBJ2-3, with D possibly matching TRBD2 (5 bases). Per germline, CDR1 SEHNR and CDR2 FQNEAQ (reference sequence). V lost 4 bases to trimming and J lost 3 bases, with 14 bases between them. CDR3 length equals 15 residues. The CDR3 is CASSYRESWTDTQYF. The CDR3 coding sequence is TGTGCCAGCAGCTACCGGGAAAGCTGGACAGATACGCAGTATTTT.

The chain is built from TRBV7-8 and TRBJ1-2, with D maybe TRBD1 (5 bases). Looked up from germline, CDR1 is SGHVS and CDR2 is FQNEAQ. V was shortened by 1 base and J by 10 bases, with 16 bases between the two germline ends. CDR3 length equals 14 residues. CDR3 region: CASSLGQSYMDYTF. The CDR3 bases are TGTGCCAGCAGCTTAGGACAGAGTTATATGGACTACACCTTC.

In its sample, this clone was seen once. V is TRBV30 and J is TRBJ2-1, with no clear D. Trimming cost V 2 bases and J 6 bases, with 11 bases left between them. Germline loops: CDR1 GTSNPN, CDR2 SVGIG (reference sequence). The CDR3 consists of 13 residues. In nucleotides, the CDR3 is TGTGCCTGGAGTATCGGGCAGATCAATGAGCAGTTCTTC. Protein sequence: CAWSIGQINEQFF.

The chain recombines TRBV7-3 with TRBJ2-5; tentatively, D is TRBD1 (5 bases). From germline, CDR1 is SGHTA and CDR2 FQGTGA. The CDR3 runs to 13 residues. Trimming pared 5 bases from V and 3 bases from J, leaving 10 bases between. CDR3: CASSRSTEETQYF. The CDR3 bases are TGTGCCAGCAGCCGATCGACAGAAGAGACCCAGTACTTC.

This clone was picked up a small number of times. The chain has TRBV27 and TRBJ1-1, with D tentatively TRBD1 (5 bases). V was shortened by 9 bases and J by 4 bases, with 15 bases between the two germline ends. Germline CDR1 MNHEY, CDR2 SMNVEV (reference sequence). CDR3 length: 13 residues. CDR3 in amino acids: CASRLQVGTEAFF. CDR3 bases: TGTGCCAGTCGATTACAGGTAGGCACTGAAGCTTTCTTT.

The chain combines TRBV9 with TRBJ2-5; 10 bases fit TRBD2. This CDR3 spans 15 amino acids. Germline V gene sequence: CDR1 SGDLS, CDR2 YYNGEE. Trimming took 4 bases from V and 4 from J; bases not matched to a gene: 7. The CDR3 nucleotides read TGTGCCAGCAGCTCAGGCACTAGCGGGACAGAGACCCAGTACTTC. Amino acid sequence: CASSSGTSGTETQYF.

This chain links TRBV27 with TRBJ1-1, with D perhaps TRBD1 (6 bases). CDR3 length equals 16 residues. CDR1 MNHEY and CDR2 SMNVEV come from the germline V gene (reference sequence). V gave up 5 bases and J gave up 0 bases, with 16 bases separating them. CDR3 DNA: TGTGCCAGCAGTAGGGCGGACAGCTCAGTGAACACTGAAGCTTTCTTT. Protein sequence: CASSRADSSVNTEAFF.

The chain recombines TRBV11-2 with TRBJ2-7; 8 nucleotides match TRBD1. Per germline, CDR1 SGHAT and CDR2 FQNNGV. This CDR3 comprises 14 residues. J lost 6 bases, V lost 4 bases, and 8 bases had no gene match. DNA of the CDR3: TGTGCCAGCAGCTCGAGGACAGGGATCTCCGAGCAGTACTTC. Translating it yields CASSSRTGISEQYF.